Listed below are T cell receptor beta chains from one sample, sequenced in a study of blood T cells in healthy people across ages. TCRdb used MiXCR to reprocess the 5' RACE reads, holding one entry per CDR3 protein. The sample shows roughly 800,000 distinct CDR3 sequences, roughly 64% of them seen only once. Sequencing input: blood. All receptors derive from a man aged 25 to 40 in good health. The CDR3 runs from the conserved cysteine through the conserved F or W. A D gene is named only where the DNA matches it firmly. The size entry is marked missing in some rows and otherwise reads once, few, many or a size class.

TRBV15	.	TRBD2	TRBJ2-1	CATSYIAGGRNEQFF	TGTGCCACCAGCTATATAGCGGGAGGTCGCAATGAGCAGTTCTTC
TRBV12-3/TRBV12-4	.	.	TRBJ2-5	CASSLDRSETQYF	TGTGCCAGCAGTCTTGACAGGTCAGAGACCCAGTACTTC
TRBV4-3	.	.	TRBJ2-1	CASSQERSYNEQFF	TGCGCCAGCAGCCAGGAACGGTCATACAATGAGCAGTTCTTC
TRBV20-1	.	.	TRBJ2-3	CSACGRDTYTDTQYF	TGCAGTGCTTGTGGCCGGGACACCTACACAGATACGCAGTATTTT
TRBV27	few	TRBD2	TRBJ2-1	CASSSGLAANNEQFF	TGTGCCAGCAGTTCCGGACTAGCGGCAAACAATGAGCAGTTCTTC
TRBV6-1	.	.	TRBJ1-4	CASSGWGPTLTNEKLFF	TGTGCCAGCAGTGGATGGGGCCCGACACTAACTAATGAAAAACTGTTTTTT
TRBV5-6	.	.	TRBJ2-7	CASSTAPRTYEQYF	TGTGCCAGCAGCACGGCACCGAGGACCTACGAGCAGTACTTC
TRBV29-1	.	TRBD2	TRBJ2-3	CSGSGATDTQYF	TGCAGTGGAAGCGGGGCCACAGATACGCAGTATTTT
TRBV7-2	.	.	TRBJ2-5	CASQKAQGTQYF	TGTGCCAGCCAAAAGGCCCAGGGGACCCAGTACTTC
TRBV15	.	.	TRBJ1-2	CATSPGTFGYTF	TGTGCCACCAGCCCCGGGACTTTTGGCTACACCTTC
TRBV27	.	.	TRBJ1-2	CASSTSGPRGVIGYGYTF	TGTGCCAGCTCCACCTCCGGGCCCCGAGGGGTGATCGGCTATGGCTACACCTTC
TRBV7-2	.	TRBD2	TRBJ2-1	CASSTQSGANEQFF	TGTGCCAGCAGCACCCAGAGCGGGGCCAATGAGCAGTTCTTC
TRBV5-8	few	.	TRBJ2-1	CASNPAEYNEQFF	TGTGCCAGCAACCCAGCGGAATACAATGAGCAGTTCTTC
TRBV27	.	TRBD1	TRBJ1-5	CASNKGTDQPQHF	TGTGCCAGCAATAAGGGGACAGATCAGCCCCAGCATTTT
TRBV27	.	.	TRBJ1-2	CASRISTGLTSNYGYTF	TGTGCCAGCAGGATTTCGACGGGCCTAACCTCTAACTATGGCTACACCTTC
TRBV29-1	.	TRBD2	TRBJ2-1	CSVEKAGGRANEQFF	TGCAGCGTTGAGAAAGCGGGAGGCCGTGCCAATGAGCAGTTCTTC
TRBV29-1	few	TRBD1	TRBJ2-1	CSVEYPHRGSYNEQFF	TGCAGCGTTGAATACCCCCACAGGGGGTCCTACAATGAGCAGTTCTTC
TRBV10-1	.	TRBD1	TRBJ1-2	CARFDRGRGYTF	TGCGCCAGGTTCGACAGGGGAAGAGGCTACACCTTC
TRBV7-9	.	.	TRBJ2-7	CASTNESGYEQYF	TGTGCCAGCACCAACGAGAGTGGGTACGAGCAGTACTTC
TRBV30	.	TRBD1	TRBJ1-2	CAWSVAGTVIRSGGYTF	TGTGCCTGGAGTGTCGCGGGGACAGTCATAAGGTCGGGCGGCTACACCTTC
TRBV6-5	few	TRBD2	TRBJ2-5	CASSSGLGRETQYF	TGTGCCAGCAGTTCCGGACTAGGCCGTGAGACCCAGTACTTC
TRBV6-5	.	TRBD2	TRBJ2-7	CASSYDMGTRDEQYF	TGTGCCAGCAGTTACGATATGGGGACTAGGGACGAGCAGTACTTC
TRBV15	many	.	TRBJ2-7	CATSPQGREQYF	TGTGCCACCAGCCCCCAGGGCCGCGAGCAGTACTTC
TRBV20-1	few	TRBD2	TRBJ2-1	CRAGTSGSAYNEQFF	TGCAGGGCAGGGACTAGCGGGAGCGCTTATAATGAGCAGTTCTTC
TRBV20-1	.	.	TRBJ2-1	CSAWTALYNEQFF	TGCAGTGCTTGGACTGCACTCTACAATGAGCAGTTCTTC
TRBV16	many	.	TRBJ2-7	CASSQSGSLSYEQYF	TGTGCCAGCAGCCAATCTGGCTCGCTCTCCTACGAGCAGTACTTC
TRBV6-1	once	.	TRBJ2-6	CASSEAYSGANVLTF	TGTGCCAGCAGTGAAGCGTACTCTGGGGCCAACGTCCTGACTTTC
TRBV15	.	.	TRBJ2-1	CATSRYSDSYNEQFF	TGTGCCACCAGCAGATATAGCGACAGTTACAATGAGCAGTTCTTC
TRBV10-3	few	.	TRBJ1-1	CAIGVGAYLGNTEAFF	TGTGCCATCGGGGTCGGGGCCTATCTGGGGAACACTGAAGCTTTCTTT
TRBV27	once	.	TRBJ2-1	CASSPFPKTEGYEQFF	TGTGCCAGCAGTCCCTTCCCGAAGACAGAAGGATATGAGCAGTTCTTC
TRBV10-3	.	.	TRBJ2-1	CAIRELDEQFF	TGTGCCATCAGGGAACTAGACGAGCAGTTCTTC
TRBV29-1	many	TRBD1	TRBJ2-1	CSGDRGNEQFF	TGCAGCGGGGACAGGGGCAATGAGCAGTTCTTC
TRBV2	few	.	TRBJ2-7	CASSEALRDSSYEQYF	TGTGCCAGCAGTGAAGCGCTGCGAGACTCCTCCTACGAGCAGTACTTC
TRBV20-1	.	TRBD2	TRBJ2-7	CSARDYGTSGRPTSEQYF	TGCAGTGCTAGAGATTACGGGACTAGCGGGAGGCCCACGTCCGAGCAGTACTTC
TRBV6-1	few	.	TRBJ2-5	CASTLTGSREQYF	TGTGCCAGCACCTTGACTGGGAGCCGGGAGCAGTACTTC
TRBV20-1	.	TRBD2	TRBJ2-3	CSARDRSRALAADTQYF	TGCAGTGCTAGAGACCGTAGTAGAGCCCTAGCGGCAGATACGCAGTATTTT
TRBV20-1	once	.	TRBJ1-1	CSARPGLNTEAFF	TGCAGTGCTAGACCGGGGCTGAACACTGAAGCTTTCTTT
TRBV5-1	.	.	TRBJ2-7	CASSFWPNPYEQYF	TGCGCCAGCAGCTTCTGGCCAAACCCCTACGAGCAGTACTTC
TRBV7-6	once	TRBD2	TRBJ2-5	CASSFLPLTSGIGTQYF	TGTGCCAGCAGCTTCCTTCCTTTGACTAGCGGGATTGGGACCCAGTACTTC
TRBV28	.	.	TRBJ2-5	CASSPRLEAAGTQYF	TGTGCCAGCAGTCCCCGTCTCGAGGCGGCGGGGACCCAGTACTTC